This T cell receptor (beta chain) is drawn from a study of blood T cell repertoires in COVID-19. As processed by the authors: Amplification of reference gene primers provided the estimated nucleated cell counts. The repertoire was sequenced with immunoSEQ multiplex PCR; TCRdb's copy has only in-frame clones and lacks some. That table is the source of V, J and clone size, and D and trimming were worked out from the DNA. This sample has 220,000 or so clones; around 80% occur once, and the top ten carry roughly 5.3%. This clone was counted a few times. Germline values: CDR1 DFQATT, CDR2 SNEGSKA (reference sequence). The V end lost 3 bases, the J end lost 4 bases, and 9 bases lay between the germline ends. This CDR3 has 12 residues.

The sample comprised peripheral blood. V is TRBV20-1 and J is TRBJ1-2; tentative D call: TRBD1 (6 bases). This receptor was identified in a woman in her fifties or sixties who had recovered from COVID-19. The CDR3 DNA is TGCAGTGCTAGTCGGGGGGCCTATGGCTACACCTTC. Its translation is CSASRGAYGYTF.